The clone carrying this T cell receptor beta chain was observed a few times. Antigen unknown. This record comes from a study of human T cells and chemical hapten exposure. Library construction involved attaching unique molecular identifiers to individual cDNA molecules, which allowed quantitative, reproducible TCR counting. TCRdb used MiXCR to reprocess the RACE reads, holding one entry per CDR3 protein. The sample records about 120,000 distinct CDR3 sequences, 9.5% to 13% being singletons. Noted time point: patch test 1, 2 weeks after DPC sensitization. Noted treatment: therapeutic diphenylcyclopropenone sensitization with weekly scalp DPC. The CDR3 has 16 residues. Germline V CDR1 and CDR2: PRHDT, FYEKMQ (reference sequence). Trimming cost V 1 base and J 4 bases; bases outside gene matches: 5. Overall study results and limits: Given that the donors had alopecia, their immune response may differ from that seen in healthy people. Expanded TCRs created a significantly greater count of big CDR3 similarity clusters than controls did. Counts of expanded TCRs (at PT1) showed a positive correlation with patch test score.

This chain connects TRBV13 to TRBJ2-5; TRBD2 agrees at 11 bases. This receptor was obtained from a woman in her forties or fifties with alopecia areata. Some clones in this sample may be carry-over from other donors' samples. This specimen was whole blood, taken in connection with sensitization to the hapten diphenylcyclopropenone (DPC). This CDR3 reads CASSLALAGVRETQYF. In DNA form, the CDR3 reads TGTGCCAGCAGCTTAGCACTAGCGGGGGTTCGAGAGACCCAGTACTTC. The full variable domain, with the rest looked up from reference TRBV13 and TRBJ2-5, is AAGVIQSPRHLIKEKRETATLKCYPIPRHDTVYWYQQGPGQDPQFLISFYEKMQSDKGSIPDRFSAQQFSDYHSELNMSSLELGDSALYFCASSLALAGVRETQYFGPGTRLLVL.